The clone carrying this TCR beta chain was recorded many times. The data are from a study of patients and donors after allogeneic stem cell transplantation. Germline CDR1 and CDR2: DFQATT and SNEGSKA (reference sequence). Trimming removed 4 bases at V and 7 bases at J, with 16 bases between. The CDR3 is 14 residues long. TCRdb recomputed calls from the RT-PCR reads with MiXCR, one row per CDR3 protein. Found here are approximately 170,000 distinct CDR3 sequences, approximately 24% of them singletons; the top ten hold about 24%. Material: blood, either unsorted or a sorted T cell fraction (not recorded which). This sequence was found in a human donor who was either an allogeneic HSCT recipient or a stem cell or donor lymphocyte infusion donor (not recorded which). It is not recorded whose cells these are; they may come from a transplant donor. The rearrangement links TRBV20-1 to TRBJ1-4; TRBD1 might be the D (6 bases). The CDR3 is CSAIFGGAGEKLFF. As DNA, the CDR3 is TGCAGTGCTATCTTCGGGGGGGCCGGTGAAAAACTGTTTTTT.